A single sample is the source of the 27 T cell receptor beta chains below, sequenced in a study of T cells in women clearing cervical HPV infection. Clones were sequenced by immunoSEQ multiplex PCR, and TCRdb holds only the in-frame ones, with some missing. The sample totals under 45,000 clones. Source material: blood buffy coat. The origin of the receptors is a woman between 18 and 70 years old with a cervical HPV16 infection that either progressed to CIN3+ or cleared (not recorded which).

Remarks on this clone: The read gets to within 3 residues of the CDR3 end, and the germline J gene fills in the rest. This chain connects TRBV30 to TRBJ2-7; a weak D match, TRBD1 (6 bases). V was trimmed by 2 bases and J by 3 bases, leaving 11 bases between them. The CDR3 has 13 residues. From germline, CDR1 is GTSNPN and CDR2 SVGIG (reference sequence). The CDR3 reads CAWSPTGSYEQYF. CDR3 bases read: TGTGCCTGGAGTCCCACAGGGAGCTACGAG.

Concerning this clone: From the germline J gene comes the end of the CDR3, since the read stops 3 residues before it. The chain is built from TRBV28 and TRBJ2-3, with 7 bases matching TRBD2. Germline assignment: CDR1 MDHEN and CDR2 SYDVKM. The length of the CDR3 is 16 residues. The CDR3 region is CASSFLGGRRQETQYF. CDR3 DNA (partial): TGTGCCAGCAGTTTCCTTGGCGGGAGAAGGCAAGAGACG. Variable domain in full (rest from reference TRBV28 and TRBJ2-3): DVKVTQSSRYLVKRTGEKVFLECVQDMDHENMFWYRQDPGLGLRLIYFSYDVKMKEKGDIPEGYSVSREKKERFSLILESASTNQTSMYLCASSFLGGRRQETQYFGPGTRLTVL.

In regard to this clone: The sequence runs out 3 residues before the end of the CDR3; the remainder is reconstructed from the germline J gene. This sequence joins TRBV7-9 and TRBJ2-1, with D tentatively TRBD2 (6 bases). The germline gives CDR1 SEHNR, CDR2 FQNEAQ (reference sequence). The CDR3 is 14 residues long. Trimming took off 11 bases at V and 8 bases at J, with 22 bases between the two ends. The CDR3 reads CALGASGPSDEQFF. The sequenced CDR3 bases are TGTGCCCTTGGGGCGAGCGGGCCGTCGGATGAG.

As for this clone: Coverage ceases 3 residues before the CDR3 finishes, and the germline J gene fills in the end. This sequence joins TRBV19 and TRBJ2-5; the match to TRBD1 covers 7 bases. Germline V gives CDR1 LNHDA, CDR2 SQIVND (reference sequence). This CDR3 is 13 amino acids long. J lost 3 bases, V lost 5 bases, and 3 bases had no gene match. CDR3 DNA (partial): TGTGCCAGTAGTCTCGGACAGGAAGAGACC. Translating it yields CASSLGQEET. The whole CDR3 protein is CASSLGQEETQYF.

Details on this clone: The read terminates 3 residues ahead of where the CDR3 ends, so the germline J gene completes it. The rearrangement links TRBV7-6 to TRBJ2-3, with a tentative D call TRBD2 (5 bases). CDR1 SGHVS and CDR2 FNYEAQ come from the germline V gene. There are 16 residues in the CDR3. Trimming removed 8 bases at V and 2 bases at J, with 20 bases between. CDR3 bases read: TGTGCCAGCCATGAAGGTGTGGCGGGCCCCACAGATACG. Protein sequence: CASHEGVAGPTDT. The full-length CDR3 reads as CASHEGVAGPTDTQYF.

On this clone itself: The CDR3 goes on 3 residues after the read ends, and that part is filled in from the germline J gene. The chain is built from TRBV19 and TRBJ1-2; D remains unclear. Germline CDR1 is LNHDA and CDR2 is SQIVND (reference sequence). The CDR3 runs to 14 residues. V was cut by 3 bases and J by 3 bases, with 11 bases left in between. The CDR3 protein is CASSIQAGYYGYTF. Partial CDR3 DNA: TGTGCCAGTAGTATCCAGGCGGGCTACTATGGC.

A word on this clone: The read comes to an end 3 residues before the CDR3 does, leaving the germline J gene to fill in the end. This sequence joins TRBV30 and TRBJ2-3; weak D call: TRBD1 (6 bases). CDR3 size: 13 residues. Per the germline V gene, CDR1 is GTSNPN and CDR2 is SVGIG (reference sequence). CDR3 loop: CAWNGQNQETQYF. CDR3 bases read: TGTGCCTGGAATGGACAGAACCAAGAGACG. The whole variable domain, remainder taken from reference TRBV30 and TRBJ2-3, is SQTIHQWPATLVQPVGSPLSLECTVEGTSNPNLYWYRQAAGRGLQLLFYSVGIGQISSEVPQNLSASRPQDRQFILSSKKLLLSDSGFYLCAWNGQNQETQYFGPGTRLTVL.

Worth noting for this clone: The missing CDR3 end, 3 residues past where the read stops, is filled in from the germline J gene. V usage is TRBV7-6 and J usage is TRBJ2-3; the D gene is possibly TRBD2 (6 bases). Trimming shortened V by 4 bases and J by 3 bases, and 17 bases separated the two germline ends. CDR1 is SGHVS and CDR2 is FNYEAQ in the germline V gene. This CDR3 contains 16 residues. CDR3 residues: CASSSPASRGTDTQYF. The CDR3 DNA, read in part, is TGTGCCAGCAGCTCCCCAGCCTCACGGGGGACAGATACG.

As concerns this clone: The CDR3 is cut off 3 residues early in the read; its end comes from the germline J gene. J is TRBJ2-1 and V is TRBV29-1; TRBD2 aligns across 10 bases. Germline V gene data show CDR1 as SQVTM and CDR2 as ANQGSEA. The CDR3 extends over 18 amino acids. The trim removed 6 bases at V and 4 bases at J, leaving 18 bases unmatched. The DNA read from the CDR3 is TGCAGCGTGTATAGCGGGAGGAAGTCAAAAGGCTTATACAATGAG. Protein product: CSVYSGRKSKGLYNE. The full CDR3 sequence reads CSVYSGRKSKGLYNEQFF.

CDR3 DNA, as far as it was read: TGTGCCAGCACCCGGCTAGGAGATACG. This codes for CASTRLGDT. The complete CDR3 sequence is CASTRLGDTQYF. The rearrangement uses TRBV2 and TRBJ2-3; D gene ambiguous. The sequenced fragment ends 3 residues before the CDR3 boundary, so the rest is inferred from the germline J gene. The CDR3 has 12 amino acids. V gave up 7 bases and J gave up 5 bases, with 10 bases separating them. Germline CDR1 reads SNHLY; CDR2 reads FYNNEI.

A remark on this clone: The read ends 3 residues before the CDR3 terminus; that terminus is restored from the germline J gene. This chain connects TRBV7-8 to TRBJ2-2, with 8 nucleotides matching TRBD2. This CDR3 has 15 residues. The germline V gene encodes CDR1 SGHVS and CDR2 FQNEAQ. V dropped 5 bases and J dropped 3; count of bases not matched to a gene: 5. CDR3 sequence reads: CASSPRAGDTGELFF. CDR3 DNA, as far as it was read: TGTGCCAGCAGCCCGAGAGCGGGGGACACCGGGGAG. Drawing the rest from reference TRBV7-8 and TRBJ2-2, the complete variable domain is GAGVSQSPRYKVAKRGQDVALRCDPISGHVSLFWYQQALGQGPEFLTYFQNEAQLDKSGLPSDRFFAERPEGSVSTLKIQRTQQEDSAVYLCASSPRAGDTGELFFGEGSRLTVL.

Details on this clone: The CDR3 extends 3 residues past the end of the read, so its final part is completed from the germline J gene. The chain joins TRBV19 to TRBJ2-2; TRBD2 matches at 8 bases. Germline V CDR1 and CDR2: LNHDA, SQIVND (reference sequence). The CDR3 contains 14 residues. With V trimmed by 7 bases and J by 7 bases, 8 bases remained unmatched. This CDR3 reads CASTSGSNNGELFF. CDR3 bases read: TGTGCCAGTACCAGCGGGAGTAATAACGGGGAG.

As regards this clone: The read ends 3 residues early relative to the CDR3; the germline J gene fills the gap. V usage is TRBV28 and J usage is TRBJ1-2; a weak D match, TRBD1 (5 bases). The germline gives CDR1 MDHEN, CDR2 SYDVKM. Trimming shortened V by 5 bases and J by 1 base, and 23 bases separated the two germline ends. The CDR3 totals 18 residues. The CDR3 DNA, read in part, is TGTGCCAGCAGTCCCTCAGCCAATCCGGAACAGGTTAACTATGGC. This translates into CASSPSANPEQVNYG. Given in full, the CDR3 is CASSPSANPEQVNYGYTF.

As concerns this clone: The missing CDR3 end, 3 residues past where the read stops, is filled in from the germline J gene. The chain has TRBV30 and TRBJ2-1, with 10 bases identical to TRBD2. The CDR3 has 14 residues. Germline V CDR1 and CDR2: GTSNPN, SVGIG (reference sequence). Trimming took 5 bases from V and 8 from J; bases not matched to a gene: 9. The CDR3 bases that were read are TGTGCCTGGGGGCCGGCTAGCGGGAGTGATGAG. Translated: CAWGPASGSDE. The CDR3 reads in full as CAWGPASGSDEQFF.

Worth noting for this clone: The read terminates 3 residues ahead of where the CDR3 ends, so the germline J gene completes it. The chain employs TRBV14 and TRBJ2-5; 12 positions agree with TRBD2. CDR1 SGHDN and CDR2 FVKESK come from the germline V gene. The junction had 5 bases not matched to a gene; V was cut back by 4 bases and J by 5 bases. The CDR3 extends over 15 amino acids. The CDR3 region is CASSLVLAGGETQYF. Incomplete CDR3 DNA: TGTGCCAGCAGCCTGGTACTAGCGGGAGGCGAGACC.

The CDR3 DNA, read in part, is TGTGCCAGTAGTATATCGGCTAGCGAGACC. It specifies CASSISASET. The whole CDR3 region reads CASSISASETQYF. The gene calls are TRBV19 and TRBJ2-5; D possibly corresponds to TRBD2 (5 bases). The CDR3 extends 3 residues past the end of the read, so its final part is completed from the germline J gene. CDR1 and CDR2 (germline): LNHDA, SQIVND (reference sequence). V lost 2 bases and J 5 bases, leaving 9 bases between the germline ends. This CDR3 region has 13 residues.

The DNA read from the CDR3 is TGTGCCAGCAGCCGGGACAGCTCCTACGAG. Protein sequence: CASSRDSSYE. The entire CDR3 reads CASSRDSSYEQYF. The chain uses TRBV11-2 and TRBJ2-7; 7 positions match TRBD1. The CDR3 end falls 3 residues outside the read, so it is completed with the germline J gene. Germline V CDR1 and CDR2: SGHAT, FQNNGV. J gave up 0 bases and V 5 bases, and 1 base lay outside the gene matches. The CDR3 sequence is 13 residues long.

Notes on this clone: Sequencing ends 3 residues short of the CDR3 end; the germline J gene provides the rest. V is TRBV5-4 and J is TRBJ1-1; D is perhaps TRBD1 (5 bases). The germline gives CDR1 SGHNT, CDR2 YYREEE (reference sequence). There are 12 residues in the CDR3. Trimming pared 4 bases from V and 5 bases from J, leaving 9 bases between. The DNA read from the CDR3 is TGTGCCAGCAGCCCAGGACAAACTGAA. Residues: CASSPGQTE. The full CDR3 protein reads CASSPGQTEAFF.

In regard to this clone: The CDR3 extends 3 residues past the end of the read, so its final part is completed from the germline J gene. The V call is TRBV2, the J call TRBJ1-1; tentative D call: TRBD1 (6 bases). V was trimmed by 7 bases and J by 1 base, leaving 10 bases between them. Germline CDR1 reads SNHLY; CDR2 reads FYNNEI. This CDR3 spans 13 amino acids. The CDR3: CASTQDRNTEAFF. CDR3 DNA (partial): TGTGCCAGCACTCAGGACAGGAACACTGAA.

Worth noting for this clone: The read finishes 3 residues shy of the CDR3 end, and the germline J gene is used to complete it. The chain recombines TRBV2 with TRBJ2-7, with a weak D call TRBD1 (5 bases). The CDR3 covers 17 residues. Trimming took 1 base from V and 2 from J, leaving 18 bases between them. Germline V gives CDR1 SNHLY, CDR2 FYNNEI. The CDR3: CASSEEGSWQGTYEQYF. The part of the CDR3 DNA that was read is TGTGCCAGCAGTGAAGAGGGATCATGGCAGGGCACCTACGAG.

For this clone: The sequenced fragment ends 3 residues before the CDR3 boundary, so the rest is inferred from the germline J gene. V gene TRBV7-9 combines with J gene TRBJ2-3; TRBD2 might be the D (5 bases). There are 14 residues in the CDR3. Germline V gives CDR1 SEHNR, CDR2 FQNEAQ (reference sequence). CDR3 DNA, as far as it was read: TGTGCCAGCAGCCCCAGGACTGTACAAGAGACG. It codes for CASSPRTVQET. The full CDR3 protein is CASSPRTVQETQYF.

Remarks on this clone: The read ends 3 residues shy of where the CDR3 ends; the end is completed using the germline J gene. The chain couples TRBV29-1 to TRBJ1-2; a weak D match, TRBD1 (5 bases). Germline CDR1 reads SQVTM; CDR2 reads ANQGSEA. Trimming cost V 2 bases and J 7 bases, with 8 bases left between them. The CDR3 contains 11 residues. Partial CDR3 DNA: TGCAGCGTTGAACAGGGAAGTGGC. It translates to CSVEQGSG. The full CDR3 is CSVEQGSGYTF.

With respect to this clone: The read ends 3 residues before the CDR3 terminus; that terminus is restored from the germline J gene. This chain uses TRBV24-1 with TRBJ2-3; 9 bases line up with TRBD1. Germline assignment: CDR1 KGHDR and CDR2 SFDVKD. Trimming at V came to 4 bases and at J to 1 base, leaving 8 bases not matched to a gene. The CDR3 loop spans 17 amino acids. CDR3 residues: CATSDRGDRAGTDTQYF. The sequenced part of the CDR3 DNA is TGTGCCACCAGTGACCGGGGGGACAGGGCGGGCACAGATACG.

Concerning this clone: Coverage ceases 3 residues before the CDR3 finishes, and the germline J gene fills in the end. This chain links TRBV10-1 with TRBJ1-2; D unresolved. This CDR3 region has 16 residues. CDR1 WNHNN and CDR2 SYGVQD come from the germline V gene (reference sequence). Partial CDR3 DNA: TGCGCCAGCAGTGAGAAGAGCGGGAGGGCCCCAGATACC. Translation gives CASSEKSGRAPDT. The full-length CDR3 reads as CASSEKSGRAPDTYTF.

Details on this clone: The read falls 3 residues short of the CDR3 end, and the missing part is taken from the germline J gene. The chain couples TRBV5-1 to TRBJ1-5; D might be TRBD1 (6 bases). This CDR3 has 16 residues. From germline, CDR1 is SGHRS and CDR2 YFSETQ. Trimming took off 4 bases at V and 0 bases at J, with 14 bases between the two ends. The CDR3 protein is CASSPGQLFSNQPQHF. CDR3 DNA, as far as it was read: TGCGCCAGCAGCCCAGGACAGCTTTTTAGCAATCAGCCC.

The CDR3 here is CASSRLGNEQFF. The part of the CDR3 DNA that was read is TGTGCCAGCAGCCGACTAGGCAATGAG. V gene TRBV6-2 or TRBV6-3 combines with J gene TRBJ2-1; D perhaps matches TRBD2 (6 bases). The CDR3 end lies 3 residues beyond the end of the read and is filled in from the germline J gene. CDR1 and CDR2 from the germline V gene are MNHEY and SVGEGT. Trimming took 6 bases from V and 6 from J, leaving 9 bases between them. CDR3 length: 12 residues.

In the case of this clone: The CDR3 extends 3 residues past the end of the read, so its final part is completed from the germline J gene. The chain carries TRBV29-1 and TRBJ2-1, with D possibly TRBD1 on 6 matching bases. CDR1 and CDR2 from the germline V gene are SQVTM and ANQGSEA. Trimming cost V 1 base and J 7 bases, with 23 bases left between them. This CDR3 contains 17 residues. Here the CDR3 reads CSVEGGRQDGMVNEQFF. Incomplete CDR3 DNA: TGCAGCGTTGAAGGGGGCAGACAGGACGGGATGGTGAATGAG.